Each of the 22 T cell receptor beta chains below was sequenced from the same sample in a study of T-cell reconstitution after alpha-beta-depleted transplantation in children (dated by TCRdb to 2015 to 2016). Libraries were built with PCR. The instrument was an Illumina HiSeq 2500. Molecular barcoding was employed in the preparation of TCR libraries, with unique molecular identifiers being used to normalize TCRbeta repertoire quantification. TCRdb took the public reads, trimmed them with fastp at Q25, ran MiXCR for clone calling and kept in-frame beta chains. Identical CDR3 protein sequences are pooled into one entry, listed with their most common genes and DNA. For this sample the table gives about 980,000 distinct CDR3 sequences, of which around 30% were detected only once. The top ten hold roughly 30% of the sample. Explained via the paper, the treatment or condition label denotes: allogeneic hematopoietic cell transplantation with graft depleted of TCRalphabeta T cells and CD19 B cells.

The sequencing used PBMCs, mostly from graft donor cells, collected 360 days after TCRalphabeta/CD19-depleted stem cell transplant. These receptors were obtained from a boy under three years old who had a stem cell transplant for SCID, so the T cells may come from the graft donor.

This clonotype was counted at least ten times. The V gene is TRBV12-3 or TRBV12-4, the J gene TRBJ2-5; D gene uncertain. Trimming removed 4 bases from V and 5 bases from J, with 5 bases in between. CDR3 length equals 11 residues. CDR3 sequence reads: CASSSRETQYF. CDR3 sequence (DNA): TGTGCCAGCAGTTCCAGGGAGACCCAGTACTTC.

This clonotype was observed a handful of times. The V call is TRBV11-2, the J call TRBJ1-1; no reliable D call. CDR3 length: 10 amino acids. V was shortened by 5 bases and J by 11 bases, with 9 bases between the two germline ends. Germline V gives CDR1 SGHAT, CDR2 FQNNGV. This chain's CDR3 is CASSVGEAFF. The DNA for the CDR3 is TGTGCCAGCAGCGTTGGGGAGGCTTTCTTT.

The rearrangement joins TRBV12-3 or TRBV12-4 to TRBJ1-1, with D perhaps matching TRBD1 (6 bases). CDR3 length equals 15 residues. The V end lost 5 bases, the J end lost 3 bases, and 16 bases lay between the germline ends. The CDR3 protein is CASSPSQGVDTEAFF. The DNA for the CDR3 is TGTGCCAGCAGTCCCTCACAGGGTGTAGACACTGAAGCTTTCTTT.

J is TRBJ1-1 and V is TRBV28; weak D call: TRBD1 (6 bases). The germline V gene has CDR1 MDHEN and CDR2 SYDVKM. The CDR3 covers 15 residues. V shed 2 bases and J shed 3 bases, with 13 bases lying between them. CDR3 protein: CASSLGREGDTEAFF. The DNA for the CDR3 is TGTGCCAGCAGTTTAGGGCGGGAGGGGGACACTGAAGCTTTCTTT.

The genes are TRBV20-1 and TRBJ2-3, with D maybe TRBD2 (7 bases). In germline, CDR1 is DFQATT, CDR2 SNEGSKA (reference sequence). The CDR3 extends over 16 amino acids. V was clipped by 0 bases and J by 1 base, with 14 bases between them. The CDR3 loop reads CSARDPGGHGTDTQYF. DNA for the CDR3: TGCAGTGCTAGAGATCCGGGGGGCCACGGCACAGATACGCAGTATTTT.

The genes are TRBV5-1 and TRBJ2-7; D perhaps matches TRBD2 (6 bases). The germline CDR1 and CDR2 sequences are SGHRS and YFSETQ. This CDR3 is 15 amino acids long. Trimming took 0 bases from V and 5 from J, leaving 15 bases between them. The CDR3 DNA is TGCGCCAGCAGCTTGGAGTACGGGGGTTTCCACGAGCAGTACTTC. Translating gives CASSLEYGGFHEQYF.

In this sample, this clonotype turned up a few times. The chain links TRBV18 to TRBJ2-1; D is perhaps TRBD1 (5 bases). Germline V gene sequence: CDR1 KGHSH, CDR2 LQKENI. V lost 4 bases and J 6 bases, leaving 10 bases between the germline ends. CDR3 size: 13 residues. The CDR3 coding sequence is TGTGCCAGCTCACAGACCAGGGCCAATGAGCAGTTCTTC. Translating gives CASSQTRANEQFF. The full variable domain, its missing parts supplied by reference TRBV18 and TRBJ2-1, is NAGVMQNPRHLVRRRGQEARLRCSPMKGHSHVYWYRQLPEEGLKFMVYLQKENIIDESGMPKERFSAEFPKEGPSILRIQQVVRGDSAAYFCASSQTRANEQFFGPGTRLTVL.

The genes are TRBV7-9 and TRBJ1-4; D is possibly TRBD1 (5 bases). The length of the CDR3 is 13 residues. Trimming took off 3 bases at V and 13 bases at J, with 15 bases between the two ends. Germline V gives CDR1 SEHNR, CDR2 FQNEAQ (reference sequence). The CDR3 nucleotides are TGTGCCAGCAGCTTGGTCCTCCAGCAGGGACTGTTTTTT. Encoded protein: CASSLVLQQGLFF. The variable domain in full, with the rest retrieved from reference TRBV7-9 and TRBJ1-4, is DTGVSQNPRHKITKRGQNVTFRCDPISEHNRLYWYRQTLGQGPEFLTYFQNEAQLEKSRLLSDRFSAERPKGSFSTLEIQRTEQGDSAMYLCASSLVLQQGLFFGSGTQLSVL.

The chain uses TRBV12-3 or TRBV12-4 and TRBJ2-3; D remains unclear. The CDR3 has 17 residues. The V end lost 3 bases, the J end lost 0 bases, and 16 bases lay between the germline ends. CDR3 protein: CASSFLSVPSSTDTQYF. In DNA, the CDR3 is TGTGCCAGCAGTTTTCTCAGCGTGCCTTCTAGCACAGATACGCAGTATTTT.

The chain links TRBV12-3 or TRBV12-4 to TRBJ1-5, with 10 bases matching TRBD1. The V and J ends lost 6 bases and 7 bases, in that order; junction bases with no gene match: 9. The CDR3 contains 15 residues. As DNA, the CDR3 is TGTGCCAGCAGCCAGTTGGGACAGGGGCAGCAGCCCCAGCATTTT. Translated, it gives CASSQLGQGQQPQHF.

This clonotype came up many times. The chain recombines TRBV5-1 with TRBJ2-1; D is undetermined. The CDR3 covers 13 residues. Germline CDR1 SGHRS, CDR2 YFSETQ. The V end was cut by 0 bases, the J end by 3 bases, with 4 bases between. For the CDR3, the DNA is TGCGCCAGCAGCTTGGACAGCTACAATGAGCAGTTCTTC. Translating gives CASSLDSYNEQFF.

The chain is built from TRBV6-5 and TRBJ2-7, with a tentative D call TRBD2 (7 bases). The CDR3 contains 15 residues. From germline, CDR1 is MNHEY and CDR2 SVGAGI. Trimming took off 2 bases at V and 4 bases at J, with 15 bases between the two ends. CDR3 sequence: CASSYLGGGEYEQYF. The CDR3 DNA reads as TGTGCCAGCAGTTACCTCGGAGGGGGGGAGTACGAGCAGTACTTC.

This clonotype has only a few counts. The chain has TRBV28 and TRBJ2-7, with D perhaps assigned TRBD1 or TRBD2 (6 bases each). The germline V and J ends were trimmed by 8 bases and 3 bases, with 23 bases remaining between them. CDR3 length: 16 residues. Germline assignment: CDR1 MDHEN and CDR2 SYDVKM. The CDR3 region has the DNA TGTGCCAGCCGGGGGCAGGCCAACGCAGGAGGCTACGAGCAGTACTTC. Its protein product is CASRGQANAGGYEQYF. Full variable domain (outside the CDR3, taken from reference TRBV28 and TRBJ2-7): DVKVTQSSRYLVKRTGEKVFLECVQDMDHENMFWYRQDPGLGLRLIYFSYDVKMKEKGDIPEGYSVSREKKERFSLILESASTNQTSMYLCASRGQANAGGYEQYFGPGTRLTVT.

CDR3 region: CSVDFPTDTQYF. CDR3 in DNA: TGCAGCGTTGATTTTCCCACAGATACGCAGTATTTT. J is TRBJ2-3 and V is TRBV29-1, with D unresolved. V was trimmed by 3 bases and J by 2 bases, leaving 6 bases between them. The germline V gene has CDR1 SQVTM and CDR2 ANQGSEA. The CDR3 is made up of 12 amino acids.

This clonotype was recorded many times. The CDR3: CASSPGTGLSYEQYF. The CDR3 DNA follows: TGCGCCAGCAGCCCCGGGACAGGCCTCTCCTACGAGCAGTACTTC. The genes are TRBV5-1 and TRBJ2-7; 8 bases agree with TRBD1. V was clipped by 4 bases and J by 0 bases; unmatched bases: 6. This CDR3 region has 15 residues. The V gene's germline CDR1 is SGHRS and CDR2 YFSETQ.

This clonotype was seen more than once but under ten times. V usage is TRBV29-1 and J usage is TRBJ2-3, with 10 bases that match TRBD2. CDR1 and CDR2 from the germline V gene are SQVTM and ANQGSEA. The CDR3 sequence is 14 residues long. The ends lost 6 bases at V and 1 base at J; junction bases unmatched: 4. CDR3 in amino acids: CSVGGTSGTDTQYF. CDR3 nucleotide sequence: TGCAGCGTCGGCGGGACTAGCGGCACAGATACGCAGTATTTT.

This clonotype has just a few counts. The chain joins TRBV4-2 to TRBJ2-1; D is possibly TRBD2 (5 bases). Trimming removed 5 bases at V and 8 bases at J, with 16 bases between. CDR3 length: 14 amino acids. In germline, CDR1 is LGHNA, CDR2 YNFKEQ. The CDR3 here is CASSSWTGGHEQFF. The CDR3 coding sequence is TGTGCCAGCAGCTCCTGGACGGGCGGGCATGAGCAGTTCTTC.

V usage is TRBV12-5 and J usage is TRBJ2-5; the D is unclear. Trimming took off 7 bases at V and 7 bases at J, with 10 bases between the two ends. The CDR3 runs to 11 residues. In germline, CDR1 is LGHNT, CDR2 FRNRAP. The CDR3 coding sequence is TGTGCTAGTGCCCAGACTGGGACCCAGTACTTC. This encodes CASAQTGTQYF.

The chain is built from TRBV4-1 and TRBJ2-5; 12 positions agree with TRBD2. V lost 5 bases, J lost 1 base, and 11 bases stayed unmatched. The CDR3 runs to 18 residues. CDR1 and CDR2 from the germline V gene are MGHRA and YSYEKL. The CDR3 region is CASSDTSGGTFSQETQYF. The CDR3 coding sequence is TGCGCCAGCAGCGACACTAGCGGGGGGACCTTCTCCCAAGAGACCCAGTACTTC.

This clonotype came up a few times. The J gene is TRBJ1-5, the V gene TRBV20-1; D may be TRBD1 (5 bases). The germline CDR1 and CDR2 sequences are DFQATT and SNEGSKA (reference sequence). The CDR3 is 13 residues long. Trimming cost V 3 bases and J 3 bases, with 9 bases left between them. CDR3 residues: CSARRDLNQPQHF. Here the CDR3 DNA reads TGCAGTGCTAGGAGGGACCTCAATCAGCCCCAGCATTTT.

The genes are TRBV7-6 and TRBJ2-2; a weak D match, TRBD1 (5 bases). The V end lost 3 bases, the J end lost 7 bases, and 6 bases lay between the germline ends. Looked up from germline, CDR1 is SGHVS and CDR2 is FNYEAQ. This CDR3 has 12 residues. CDR3 nucleotides: TGTGCCAGCAGCTTCCAGGGCGGGGAGCTGTTTTTT. It specifies CASSFQGGELFF.

V gene TRBV6-5 combines with J gene TRBJ1-3; D perhaps matches TRBD1 (6 bases). The V end was cut by 4 bases, the J end by 7 bases, with 20 bases between. The CDR3 contains 16 residues. Germline CDR1 reads MNHEY; CDR2 reads SVGAGI. CDR3 in DNA: TGTGCCAGCAGTTCTCCTGCTGGGGGCAAGGGTAACACCATATATTTT. This encodes CASSSPAGGKGNTIYF.